The rows below give T cell receptor beta chains drawn from one sample of a study of OX40 agonist ivuxolimab in advanced cancers. Using immunoSEQ multiplex PCR, the repertoire was profiled, and TCRdb retains in-frame clones only, with some absent. The data hold roughly 60,000 clones, with around 85% observed a single time. Sequencing was performed on CD4+ or CD8+ T cells sorted from blood, taken in a trial of the OX40 agonist ivuxolimab. All receptors come from an adult with an advanced solid tumor such as melanoma, head and neck, liver or kidney cancer. CDR3s include the opening cysteine and the closing phenylalanine or tryptophan. The D gene is left open where the match is weak. Expanded clones get a size class; other rows say once, few or many, or leave the size out.

v_call	d_call	j_call	clone_size	cdr3_nt	cdr3_aa
TRBV11-3	.	TRBJ2-3	.	TGTGCCAGCAGCTCCTACCGGGACCCTCATCGAGGTCGTCGCACAGATACGCAGTATTTT	CASSSYRDPHRGRRTDTQYF
TRBV5-1	TRBD2	TRBJ2-7	.	TGCGCCAGCAGCGTGACCCTAGCGGGAGGGCCTTACGAGCAGTACTTC	CASSVTLAGGPYEQYF
TRBV12-5	.	TRBJ2-1	.	TGTGCTAGTTTCCCTTGGGGGGTCGCGGTACACAATGAGCAGTTCTTC	CASFPWGVAVHNEQFF
TRBV19	TRBD1	TRBJ2-5	.	TGTGCCAGTAGTATTGGTAAGGGGGCGAAGACCCAGTACTTC	CASSIGKGAKTQYF
TRBV5-6	.	TRBJ1-2	.	TGTGCCAGCAGTAACTTCCCCGAAAACTATGGCTACACCTTC	CASSNFPENYGYTF
TRBV2	.	TRBJ2-5	.	TGTGCCAGCAGTGGGGAGGAGACCCAGTACTTC	CASSGEETQYF
TRBV30	TRBD2	TRBJ2-7	few	TGTGCCGGTGGGGGGGGACCCTACGAGCAGTACTTC	CAGGGGPYEQYF
TRBV5-1	.	TRBJ2-4	.	TGCGCCAGCAGCTTGGCCTTTTTTTTGGGAAACATTCAGTACTTC	CASSLAFFLGNIQYF
TRBV19	.	TRBJ2-6	once	TGTGCCAGTAGTACAGGGTCTGGGGCCAACGTCCTGACTTTC	CASSTGSGANVLTF
TRBV6-5	.	TRBJ1-2	.	TGTGCCAGCAGTTACGGTGCGCTGGGGGGATATGGCTACACCTTC	CASSYGALGGYGYTF
TRBV5-6	.	TRBJ1-6	once	TGTGCCAGCAGCTTGGGGCAGGGTTTGAATTCACCCCTCCACTTT	CASSLGQGLNSPLHF
TRBV19	.	TRBJ2-6	once	TGTGCCACCAGAAACTCTGGGGCCAACGTCCTGACTTTC	CATRNSGANVLTF
TRBV5-1	.	TRBJ2-7	.	TGCGCCAGCAGCCTATCGGGATTCTCCTACGAGCAGTACTTC	CASSLSGFSYEQYF
TRBV19	.	TRBJ2-7	.	TGTGCCAGTAGCAAAGTGAGCTCCTACGAGCAGTACTTC	CASSKVSSYEQYF
TRBV28	TRBD2	TRBJ2-5	.	TGTGCCAGCAGTGGGACTAGCGGGAGACGCGGCGAGACCCAGTACTTC	CASSGTSGRRGETQYF
TRBV28	.	TRBJ1-1	.	TGTGCCTCACTCTCAGGGGCCACTGAAGCTTTCTTT	CASLSGATEAFF
TRBV2	TRBD2	TRBJ2-7	.	TGTGCCAGCAGTGAGGTTGGGCTAGCGGAACCCTACGAGCAGTACTTC	CASSEVGLAEPYEQYF
TRBV5-1	.	TRBJ2-5	.	TGCGCCAGCAGCTTGGCCGAGGGGTTGGGAGAGACCCAGTACTTC	CASSLAEGLGETQYF
TRBV15	TRBD1	TRBJ1-1	.	TGTGCCACCAGCAGAGACAGGGGGCCTGGCACTGAAGCTTTCTTT	CATSRDRGPGTEAFF
TRBV10-2	.	TRBJ1-1	.	TGCGCCAGCAGAGAGCGTGCGTCGCCATTCCTCCACACTGAAGCTTTCTTT	CASRERASPFLHTEAFF
TRBV7-9	.	TRBJ1-4	.	TGTGCCAGCAGCTTAGGGGGGGCTGCTAATGAAAAACTGTTTTTT	CASSLGGAANEKLFF
TRBV7-9	.	TRBJ1-4	medium-sized	TGTGCCAGCAGCTCAACAGGCACGACTAATGAAAAACTGTTTTTT	CASSSTGTTNEKLFF
TRBV27	.	TRBJ2-4	.	TGTGCCAGCAGCAGCAGGGACCCCAAAAACATTCAGTACTTC	CASSSRDPKNIQYF
TRBV6-1	.	TRBJ2-1	.	TGTGCCAGCAGCCCCATAGGCGCCAATGAGCAGTTCTTC	CASSPIGANEQFF
TRBV11-3	TRBD1	TRBJ2-5	.	TGTGCCAGCAGCTTAGAGCGGACAGGGATACAAGAGACCCAGTACTTC	CASSLERTGIQETQYF
TRBV29-1	.	TRBJ2-7	.	TGCAGCGTTGGCGAAGGGGGTATTTACGAGCAGTACTTC	CSVGEGGIYEQYF
TRBV5-4	TRBD1	TRBJ2-3	.	TGTGCCAGCAGCTTGGGACAGGGGGCGTTGTCAGATACGCAGTATTTT	CASSLGQGALSDTQYF
TRBV7-2	.	TRBJ2-6	.	TGTGCCAGCAGAATGGGATCTGGGGCCAACGTCCTGACTTTC	CASRMGSGANVLTF
TRBV11-3	TRBD2	TRBJ2-2	.	TGTGCCAGCAGCTTGGGAGCGGGAAAGGGCACCGGGGAGCTGTTTTTT	CASSLGAGKGTGELFF
TRBV6-6	.	TRBJ2-7	once	TGTGCCAGCAGTGGGGGAGTAGCCGAGCAGTACTTC	CASSGGVAEQYF
TRBV9	.	TRBJ2-3	.	TGTGCCAGCTCCAGGAGGCAGGGCGGCACAGATACGCAGTATTTT	CASSRRQGGTDTQYF
TRBV5-1	TRBD2	TRBJ2-7	.	TGCGCCAGCAGCCGGGACTACTACTACGAGCAGTACTTC	CASSRDYYYEQYF
TRBV6-5	TRBD1	TRBJ1-1	.	TGTGCCAGCAGCAGACAGGGCGTGAGCACTGAAGCTTTCTTT	CASSRQGVSTEAFF
TRBV14	TRBD2	TRBJ2-7	.	TGTGCCAGCAGCCAAGATAAGGGGCGGGGGATCTACGAGCAGTACTTC	CASSQDKGRGIYEQYF
TRBV7-9	.	TRBJ2-5	.	TGTGCCAGCAGCGCAAGGACAGTTGGAGAGACCCAGTACTTC	CASSARTVGETQYF
TRBV28	TRBD1	TRBJ1-2	.	TGTGCCAGCAGCCCCCCAACAGGGGGCGTTAACTATGGCTACACCTTC	CASSPPTGGVNYGYTF
TRBV2	.	TRBJ1-6	.	TGTGCCAGCAGTGAACTAGGCAGCTCCTATAATTCACCCCTCCACTTT	CASSELGSSYNSPLHF
TRBV6-5	.	TRBJ2-7	.	TGTGCCAGCAGGCCGACGGACATGGCCCCCTACGAGCAGTACTTC	CASRPTDMAPYEQYF
TRBV6-1	TRBD1	TRBJ2-7	.	TGTGCCAGCAGAGTTGACAGGGGACCCCCCGAGCAGTACTTC	CASRVDRGPPEQYF
TRBV28	.	TRBJ2-7	.	TGTGCCAGCAGTGGAAGGGGGAGCTCCTACGAGCAGTACTTC	CASSGRGSSYEQYF
TRBV6-5	.	TRBJ1-1	.	TGTGCCAGCAGTTATTGGCAGGGAGGTGAAGCTTTCTTT	CASSYWQGGEAFF
TRBV5-1	.	TRBJ2-2	.	TGCGCCAGCATTCGGGACACGAACACCGGGGAGCTGTTTTTT	CASIRDTNTGELFF